The sequence of this T cell receptor (beta chain) was determined in a study of T cells after yellow fever vaccination. Germline loops: CDR1 SGHRS, CDR2 YFSETQ. Unmatched junction bases numbered 6, after V lost 4 bases and J lost 4 bases. The CDR3 covers 14 residues. MiXCR, run by TCRdb on the 5' RACE reads, gives a single entry per CDR3 protein. This sample yields approximately 300,000 distinct CDR3 sequences, of which about 11% are seen a single time; around 3.2% belongs to the top ten. This clonotype was observed a handful of times. The sample consisted of CD4+ T cells sorted from PBMCs, taken 45 days after the yellow fever booster vaccination. The chain combines TRBV5-1 with TRBJ2-3; 7 nucleotides agree with TRBD1. The sequence was collected from a man aged 18 to 30 who received the YFV17D yellow fever vaccine. The CDR3, as DNA: TGCGCCAGCAGCCCGACAGGGTCTGCAGATACGCAGTATTTT. This sequence encodes CASSPTGSADTQYF.